The 4 T cell receptor beta chains presented below share a single source sample, sequenced in a study of blood T cell repertoires in COVID-19. Sequencing was performed with immunoSEQ multiplex PCR; in TCRdb, only in-frame clones are kept and a portion is missing. This sample has over 200,000 clones, with more than 80% found just once. The sample consisted of peripheral blood. Every receptor here comes from a man aged 25-40 years with COVID-19, enrolled during active disease.

This clone was seen a few times. V is TRBV7-2 and J is TRBJ1-3; D possibly corresponds to TRBD1 (6 bases). Germline V gives CDR1 SGHTA, CDR2 FQGNSA. V was clipped by 6 bases and J by 0 bases, with 15 bases between them. This CDR3 has 16 amino acids. The CDR3 sequence: CASRSTGSFSGNTIYF. CDR3 nucleotides: TGTGCCAGCAGGTCTACAGGGAGCTTCTCTGGAAACACCATATATTTT.

CDR3 protein: CASSLGQGAQLEQYF. CDR3 nucleotide sequence: TGTGCCAGCAGCTTGGGACAGGGGGCGCAGCTGGAGCAGTACTTC. The rearrangement joins TRBV11-1 to TRBJ2-7; 12 positions match TRBD1. In germline, CDR1 is SGHAT, CDR2 FQDESV (reference sequence). With V trimmed by 3 bases and J by 7 bases, 7 bases remained unmatched. The length of the CDR3 is 15 residues. The entire variable domain, with the rest obtained from reference TRBV11-1 and TRBJ2-7, is as follows: EAEVAQSPRYKITEKSQAVAFWCDPISGHATLYWYRQILGQGPELLVQFQDESVVDDSQLPKDRFSAERLKGVDSTLKIQPAELGDSAMYLCASSLGQGAQLEQYFGPGTRLTVT.

V gene TRBV10-2 combines with J gene TRBJ1-2, with D maybe TRBD1 (6 bases). The CDR3 extends over 15 amino acids. Germline V lookup: CDR1 WSHSY, CDR2 SAAADI. Trimming took 1 base from V and 2 from J, leaving 11 bases between them. The CDR3 region is CASSEYLQGNYGYTF. CDR3 nucleotide sequence: TGCGCCAGCAGTGAGTATTTACAGGGCAACTATGGCTACACCTTC.

This sequence joins TRBV7-8 and TRBJ1-6; TRBD1 matches 10 bases. Germline lookup yields CDR1 SGHVS and CDR2 FQNEAQ. With V trimmed by 2 bases and J by 7 bases, 5 bases remained unmatched. This CDR3 comprises 16 residues. The CDR3 region is CASSLLGQGYNSPLHF. The CDR3 DNA reads as TGTGCCAGCAGCTTATTGGGACAGGGGTACAATTCACCCCTCCACTTT.